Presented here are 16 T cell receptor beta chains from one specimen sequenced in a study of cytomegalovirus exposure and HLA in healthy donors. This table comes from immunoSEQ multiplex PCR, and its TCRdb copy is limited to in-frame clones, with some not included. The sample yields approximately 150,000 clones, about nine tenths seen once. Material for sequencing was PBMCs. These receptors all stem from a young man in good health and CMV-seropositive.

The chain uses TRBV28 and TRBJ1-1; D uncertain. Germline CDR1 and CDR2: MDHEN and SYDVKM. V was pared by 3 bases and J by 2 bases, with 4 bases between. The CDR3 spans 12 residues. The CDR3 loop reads CASSFSNTEAFF. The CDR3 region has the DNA TGTGCCAGCAGTTTCAGTAACACTGAAGCTTTCTTT.

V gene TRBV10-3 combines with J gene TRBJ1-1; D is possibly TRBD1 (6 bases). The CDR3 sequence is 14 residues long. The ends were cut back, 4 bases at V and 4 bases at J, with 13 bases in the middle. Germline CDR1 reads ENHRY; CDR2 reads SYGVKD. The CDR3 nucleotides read TGTGCCATCAGTGCCGAAACAGGGAGCACTGAAGCTTTCTTT. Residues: CAISAETGSTEAFF.

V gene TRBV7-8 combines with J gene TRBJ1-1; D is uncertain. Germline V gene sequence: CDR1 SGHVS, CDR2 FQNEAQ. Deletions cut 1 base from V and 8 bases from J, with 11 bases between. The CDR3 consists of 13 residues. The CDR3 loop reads CASSLDVGREAFF. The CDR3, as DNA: TGTGCCAGCAGCTTAGACGTGGGGAGAGAAGCTTTCTTT.

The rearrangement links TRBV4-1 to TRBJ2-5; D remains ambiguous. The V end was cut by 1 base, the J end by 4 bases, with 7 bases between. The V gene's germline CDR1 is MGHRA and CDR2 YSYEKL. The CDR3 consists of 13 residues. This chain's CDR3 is CASSQAPIETQYF. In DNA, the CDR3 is TGCGCCAGCAGCCAAGCCCCTATAGAGACCCAGTACTTC.

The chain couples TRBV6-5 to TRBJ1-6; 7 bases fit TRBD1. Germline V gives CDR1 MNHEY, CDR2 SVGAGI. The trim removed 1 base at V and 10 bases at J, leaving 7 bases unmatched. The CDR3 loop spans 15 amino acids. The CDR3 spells CASSYYDREGSPLHF. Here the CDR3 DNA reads TGTGCCAGCAGTTACTACGACAGGGAAGGATCACCCCTCCACTTT.

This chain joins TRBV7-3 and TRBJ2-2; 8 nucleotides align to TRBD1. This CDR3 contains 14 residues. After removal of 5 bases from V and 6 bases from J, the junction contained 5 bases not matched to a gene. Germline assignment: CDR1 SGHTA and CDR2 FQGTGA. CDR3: CASSPRQGSGELFF. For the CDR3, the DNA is TGTGCCAGCAGCCCCCGACAGGGGTCCGGGGAGCTGTTTTTT.

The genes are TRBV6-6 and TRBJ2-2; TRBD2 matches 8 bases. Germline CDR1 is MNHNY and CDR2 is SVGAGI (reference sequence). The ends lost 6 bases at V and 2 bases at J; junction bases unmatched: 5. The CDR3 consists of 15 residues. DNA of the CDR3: TGTGCCAGCAGCCATAGCGGGATTAACACCGGGGAGCTGTTTTTT. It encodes CASSHSGINTGELFF.

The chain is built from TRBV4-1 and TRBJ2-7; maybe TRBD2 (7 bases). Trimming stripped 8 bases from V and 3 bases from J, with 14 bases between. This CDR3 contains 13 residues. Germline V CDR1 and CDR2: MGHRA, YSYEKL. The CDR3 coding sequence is TGCGCCAGCCGGGGGCTAGCGGACTACGAGCAGTACTTC. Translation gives CASRGLADYEQYF.

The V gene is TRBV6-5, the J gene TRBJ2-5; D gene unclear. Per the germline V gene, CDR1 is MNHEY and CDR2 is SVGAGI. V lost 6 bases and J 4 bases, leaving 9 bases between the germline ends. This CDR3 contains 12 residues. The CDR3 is CASRRPGETQYF. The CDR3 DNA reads TGTGCCAGCAGACGGCCAGGAGAGACCCAGTACTTC.

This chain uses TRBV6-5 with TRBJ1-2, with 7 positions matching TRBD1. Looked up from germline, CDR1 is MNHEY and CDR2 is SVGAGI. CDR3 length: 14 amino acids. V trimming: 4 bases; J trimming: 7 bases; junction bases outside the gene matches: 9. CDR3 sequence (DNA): TGTGCCAGCAGTTCATTGACAGGGTTAAGTGGCTACACCTTC. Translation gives CASSSLTGLSGYTF.

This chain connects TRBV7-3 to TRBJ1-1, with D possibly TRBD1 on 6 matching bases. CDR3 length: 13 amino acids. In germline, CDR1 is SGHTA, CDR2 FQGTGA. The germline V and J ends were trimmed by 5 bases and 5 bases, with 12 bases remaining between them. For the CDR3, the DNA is TGTGCCAGCAGCCCTCAACAGGGAACTGAAGCTTTCTTT. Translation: CASSPQQGTEAFF.

The CDR3 loop reads CASTPGQGHEQYF. The DNA for the CDR3 is TGTGCCAGCACCCCGGGACAGGGCCACGAGCAGTACTTC. The chain joins TRBV5-4 to TRBJ2-7, with 9 bases lining up with TRBD1. The CDR3 consists of 13 residues. Germline V gene sequence: CDR1 SGHNT, CDR2 YYREEE (reference sequence). V lost 6 bases to trimming and J lost 5 bases; unmatched junction nucleotides: 6.

The CDR3 region has the DNA TGTGCCAGCAGCTTGCGACTAGCGGGAGGTGCCGGGGAGCTGTTTTTT. Translating gives CASSLRLAGGAGELFF. The chain combines TRBV7-2 with TRBJ2-2, with 13 bases matching TRBD2. Trimming took 3 bases from V and 6 from J; bases not matched to a gene: 4. The length of the CDR3 is 16 residues. CDR1 is SGHTA, CDR2 FQGNSA, per germline. The complete variable domain, with remaining parts taken from reference TRBV7-2 and TRBJ2-2, reads GAGVSQSPSNKVTEKGKDVELRCDPISGHTALYWYRQSLGQGLEFLIYFQGNSAPDKSGLPSDRFSAERTGGSVSTLTIQRTQQEDSAVYLCASSLRLAGGAGELFFGEGSRLTVL.

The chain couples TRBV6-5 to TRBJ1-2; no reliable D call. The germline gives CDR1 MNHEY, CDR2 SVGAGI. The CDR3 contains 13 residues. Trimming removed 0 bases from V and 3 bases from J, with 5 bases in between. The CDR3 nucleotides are TGTGCCAGCAGTTACTCGGCAGACTATGGCTACACCTTC. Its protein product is CASSYSADYGYTF.

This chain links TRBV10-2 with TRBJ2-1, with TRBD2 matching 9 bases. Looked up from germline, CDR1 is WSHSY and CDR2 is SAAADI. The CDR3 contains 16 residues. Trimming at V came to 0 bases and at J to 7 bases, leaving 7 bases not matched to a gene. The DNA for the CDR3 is TGCGCCAGCAGTGAGTCGATGAGCGGGGGGTTTAATGAGCAGTTCTTC. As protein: CASSESMSGGFNEQFF.

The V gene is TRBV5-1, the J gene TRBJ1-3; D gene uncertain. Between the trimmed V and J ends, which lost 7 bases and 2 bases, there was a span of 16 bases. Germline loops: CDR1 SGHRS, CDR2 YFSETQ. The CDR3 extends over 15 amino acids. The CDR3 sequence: CASALLGVAGNTIYF. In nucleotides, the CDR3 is TGCGCCAGCGCCCTTTTGGGAGTGGCTGGAAACACCATATATTTT.